The clone carrying this T cell receptor beta chain was observed a few times. This sample is drawn from a study of cytomegalovirus exposure and HLA in healthy donors. PCR involved 60 Vbeta and 13 Jbeta primers. Sequencing was performed with immunoSEQ multiplex PCR; in TCRdb, only in-frame clones are kept and a portion is missing. This table holds some 140,000 clones, around three quarters found once. V lost 6 bases and J lost 7, with 10 bases in between. Germline loops: CDR1 SGHDT, CDR2 YYEEEE. The CDR3 length is 11 residues. The sequence was obtained from a man between 18 and 35 years old in good health and CMV-seronegative. This chain joins TRBV5-6 and TRBJ1-1; D is unresolved. Sequences were obtained from PBMCs. The chain's CDR3 is CASTRHYEAFF. As DNA, the CDR3 is TGTGCCAGCACCCGTCACTATGAAGCTTTCTTT.